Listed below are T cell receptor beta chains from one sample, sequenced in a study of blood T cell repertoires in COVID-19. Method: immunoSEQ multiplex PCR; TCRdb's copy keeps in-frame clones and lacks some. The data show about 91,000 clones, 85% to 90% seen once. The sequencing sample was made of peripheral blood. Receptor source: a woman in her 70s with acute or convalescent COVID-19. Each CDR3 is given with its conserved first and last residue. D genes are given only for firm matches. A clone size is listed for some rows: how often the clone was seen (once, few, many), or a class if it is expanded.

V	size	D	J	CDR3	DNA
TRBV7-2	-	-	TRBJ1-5	CASSLVSTSGQPQHF	TGTGCCAGCAGCTTAGTTTCCACCTCGGGTCAGCCCCAGCATTTT
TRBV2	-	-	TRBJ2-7	CASSGFLEVIYEQYF	TGTGCCAGCAGTGGCTTTTTAGAGGTTATCTACGAGCAGTACTTC
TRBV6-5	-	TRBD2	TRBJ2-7	CASRGLAENSYEQYF	TGTGCCAGCAGAGGACTAGCGGAAAACTCCTACGAGCAGTACTTC
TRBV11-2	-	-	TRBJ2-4	CASSLPASANIQYF	TGTGCCAGCAGCTTACCCGCTAGCGCAAACATTCAGTACTTC
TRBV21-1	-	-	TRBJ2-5	CASIGWRSGGLAQYF	TGTGCCAGCATTGGTTGGCGTAGCGGGGGATTGGCCCAGTACTTC
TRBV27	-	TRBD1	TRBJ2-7	CASSSGGTYEQYF	TGTGCCAGCAGTTCAGGGGGAACCTACGAGCAGTACTTC
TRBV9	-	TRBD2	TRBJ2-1	CASSVRAGGPNEQFF	TGTGCCAGCAGCGTAAGAGCGGGAGGGCCCAATGAGCAGTTCTTC
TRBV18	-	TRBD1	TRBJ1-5	CASSHRGQPQHF	TGTGCCAGCTCCCACAGGGGACAGCCCCAGCATTTT
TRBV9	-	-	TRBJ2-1	CASSVVGSSDEQFF	TGTGCCAGCAGCGTAGTGGGTAGCTCGGATGAGCAGTTCTTC
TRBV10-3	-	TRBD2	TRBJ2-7	CAILTSGYEQYF	TGTGCCATCTTGACTAGCGGGTACGAGCAGTACTTC
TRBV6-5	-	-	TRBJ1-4	CASSSRFEAEKLFF	TGTGCCAGCAGTAGCCGTTTTGAAGCTGAAAAACTGTTTTTT
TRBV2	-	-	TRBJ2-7	CASSGTYYYEQYF	TGTGCCAGCAGTGGGACTTACTACTACGAGCAGTACTTC
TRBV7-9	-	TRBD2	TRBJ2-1	CASSYPHPGLAGVGNEQFF	TGTGCCAGCAGCTACCCTCATCCGGGACTAGCGGGAGTGGGGAATGAGCAGTTCTTC
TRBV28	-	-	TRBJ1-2	CASSPAFRTASYGYTF	TGTGCCAGCAGCCCCGCGTTTCGGACAGCTTCCTATGGCTACACCTTC
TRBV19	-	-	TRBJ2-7	CASSIGSSYEQYF	TGTGCCAGTAGTATAGGGAGCTCCTACGAGCAGTACTTC
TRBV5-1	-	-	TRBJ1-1	CASSLAPGSTEAFF	TGCGCCAGCAGCTTGGCCCCGGGGAGTACTGAAGCTTTCTTT
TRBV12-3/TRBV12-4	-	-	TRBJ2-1	CASSLAQLAAQFF	TGTGCCAGCAGTTTAGCACAACTAGCTGCTCAGTTCTTC
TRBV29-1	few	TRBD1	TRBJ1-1	CSVQGGGNTEAFF	TGCAGCGTTCAGGGGGGTGGGAACACTGAAGCTTTCTTT
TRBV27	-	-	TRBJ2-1	CASSLMARGYNEQFF	TGTGCCAGCAGTTTGATGGCTAGGGGGTACAATGAGCAGTTCTTC
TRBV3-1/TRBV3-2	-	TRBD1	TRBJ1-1	CASSQDLGQGTEAFF	TGTGCCAGCAGCCAAGATCTGGGACAGGGGACTGAAGCTTTCTTT
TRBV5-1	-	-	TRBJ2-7	CASSPGHLGNEQYF	TGCGCCAGCAGCCCGGGACACCTGGGGAACGAGCAGTACTTC
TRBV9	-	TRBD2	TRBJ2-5	CASTRASGPQETQYF	TGTGCCAGCACTCGGGCTAGCGGGCCTCAAGAGACCCAGTACTTC
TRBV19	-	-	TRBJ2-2	CASSTPRGVGELFF	TGTGCCAGTAGTACTCCCCGGGGAGTCGGGGAGCTGTTTTTT
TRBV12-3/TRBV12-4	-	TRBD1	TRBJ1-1	CASSWTGRTEAFF	TGTGCCAGCAGCTGGACAGGGCGGACTGAAGCTTTCTTT
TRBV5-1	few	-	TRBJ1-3	CASSLDGGFSGNTIYF	TGCGCCAGCAGCTTGGATGGCGGCTTCTCTGGAAACACCATATATTTT
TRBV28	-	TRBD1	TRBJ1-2	CASSATGNNYGYTF	TGTGCCAGCAGTGCGACAGGGAATAACTATGGCTACACCTTC
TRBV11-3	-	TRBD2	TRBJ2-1	CASSQTSGFNEQFF	TGTGCCAGCAGCCAAACTAGCGGGTTCAATGAGCAGTTCTTC
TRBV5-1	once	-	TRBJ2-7	CASSPNSGTYEQYF	TGCGCCAGCAGCCCCAATTCAGGAACCTACGAGCAGTACTTC
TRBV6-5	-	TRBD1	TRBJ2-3	CASSYSGQTSTDTQYF	TGTGCCAGCAGTTACTCGGGACAGACTAGCACAGATACGCAGTATTTT
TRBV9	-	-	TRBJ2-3	CASSVAGREDTQYF	TGTGCCAGCAGCGTAGCTGGCCGGGAAGATACGCAGTATTTT
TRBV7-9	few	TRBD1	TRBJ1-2	CASSSMGQGIFGYTF	TGTGCCAGCAGCTCAATGGGACAGGGGATTTTCGGCTACACCTTC
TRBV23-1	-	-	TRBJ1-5	CASSQWWGPGNQPQHF	TGCGCCAGCAGTCAATGGTGGGGGCCGGGCAATCAGCCCCAGCATTTT
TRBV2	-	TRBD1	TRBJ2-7	CASTVGTGSYEQYF	TGTGCCAGCACAGTTGGGACAGGGTCCTACGAGCAGTACTTC
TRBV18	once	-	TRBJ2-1	CASSPTADISYNEQFF	TGTGCCAGCTCACCAACGGCGGATATCTCCTACAATGAGCAGTTCTTC
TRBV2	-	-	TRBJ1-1	CASSGGILNTEAFF	TGTGCCAGCAGTGGAGGTATCCTGAACACTGAAGCTTTCTTT